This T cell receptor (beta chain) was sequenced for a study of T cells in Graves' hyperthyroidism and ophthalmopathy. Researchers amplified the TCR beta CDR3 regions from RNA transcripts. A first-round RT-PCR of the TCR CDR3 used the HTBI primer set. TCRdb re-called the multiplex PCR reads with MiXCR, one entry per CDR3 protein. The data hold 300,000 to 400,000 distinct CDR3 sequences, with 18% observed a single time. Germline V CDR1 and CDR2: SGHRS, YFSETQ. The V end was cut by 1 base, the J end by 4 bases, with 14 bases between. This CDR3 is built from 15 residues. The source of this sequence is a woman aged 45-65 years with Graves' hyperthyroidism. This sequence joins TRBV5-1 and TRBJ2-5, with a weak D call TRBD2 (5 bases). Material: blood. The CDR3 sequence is CASSLLVGESETQYF. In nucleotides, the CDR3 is TGCGCCAGCAGCTTGTTAGTCGGGGAGTCAGAGACCCAGTACTTC.